Presented here are 7 T cell receptor beta chains from one specimen sequenced in a study of beta chain features in type 1 diabetes. Expressed TCRB transcripts were sequenced because the entire RNA isolate underwent reverse transcription. Profiling relied on immunoSEQ multiplex PCR, and the TCRdb table lists in-frame clones only, not all of them. The sample lists around 340,000 clones, around 19% seen once, with about 0.044% in the top ten. Sequenced material: naive CD4+ T cells from blood. The receptors originated from a woman between 18 and 29 years old in good health.

V gene TRBV19 combines with J gene TRBJ2-5, with 8 bases aligning to TRBD1. Per the germline V gene, CDR1 is LNHDA and CDR2 is SQIVND (reference sequence). With 5 bases clipped from V and 5 bases from J, the junction kept 7 bases outside the gene matches. This CDR3 has 14 residues. The CDR3 DNA is TGTGCCAGTAGTGTGACAGGGGTACGGGAGACCCAGTACTTC. Its protein is CASSVTGVRETQYF. The full variable domain, completed using reference TRBV19 and TRBJ2-5, is DGGITQSPKYLFRKEGQNVTLSCEQNLNHDAMYWYRQDPGQGLRLIYYSQIVNDFQKGDIAEGYSVSREKKESFPLTVTSAQKNPTAFYLCASSVTGVRETQYFGPGTRLLVL.

The genes are TRBV7-6 and TRBJ2-2, with 7 nucleotides matching TRBD1. Germline CDR1 reads SGHVS; CDR2 reads FNYEAQ. V trimming: 5 bases; J trimming: 5 bases; junction bases outside the gene matches: 11. The CDR3 consists of 16 residues. CDR3 in DNA: TGTGCCAGCAGCGCAAGGGCAGGGGGAAAGACCGGGGAGCTGTTTTTT. Translated: CASSARAGGKTGELFF.

CDR3 coding DNA: TGCGCCAGCTCAACTCTAGGGGGCCACGAGCAGTACTTC. It translates to CASSTLGGHEQYF. V gene TRBV5-1 combines with J gene TRBJ2-7; 7 bases line up with TRBD1. In germline, CDR1 is SGHRS, CDR2 YFSETQ. J lost 5 bases, V lost 7 bases, and 9 bases had no gene match. The CDR3 length is 13 residues.

This chain links TRBV6-5 with TRBJ1-2; 8 nucleotides line up with TRBD1. The germline gives CDR1 MNHEY, CDR2 SVGAGI. J was trimmed by 6 bases and V by 2 bases; bases with no gene match: 11. CDR3 length equals 16 residues. In DNA, the CDR3 is TGTGCCAGCAGTTACCCCCTCGACAGGGGCGGGGATGGCTACACCTTC. Its translation is CASSYPLDRGGDGYTF.

This clone was found a few times. This chain links TRBV21-1 with TRBJ2-3; the D call TRBD1 from the table was never checked on the DNA. TRBV21-1 is labeled a pseudogene. CDR3 length equals 18 residues. In DNA form, the CDR3 reads TGTGCCAGCAGCATAACCAAGTCCAGGGGTTGTGTTACAGATACGCAGTATTTT. Amino acids: CASSITKSRGCVTDTQYF.

This clone was counted between two and nine times. V and J are TRBV7-9 and TRBJ2-1, with 8 bases lining up with TRBD2. Trimming at V came to 5 bases and at J to 3 bases, leaving 6 bases not matched to a gene. The CDR3 totals 15 residues. Germline-derived CDR1 and CDR2 are SEHNR and FQNEAQ (reference sequence). CDR3 sequence (DNA): TGTGCCAGCAGCCAGCGGGGGTTCCTCTACAATGAGCAGTTCTTC. Translated, it gives CASSQRGFLYNEQFF.

The rearrangement joins TRBV28 to TRBJ1-4; D gene uncertain. Germline values: CDR1 MDHEN, CDR2 SYDVKM. There are 12 residues in the CDR3. Trimming stripped 4 bases from V and 3 bases from J, with 3 bases between. Here the CDR3 DNA reads TGTGCCAGCAGTTCGTCTAATGAAAAACTGTTTTTT. This encodes CASSSSNEKLFF.